Included here is one TCR beta chain sequence, with context. The antigen remains unidentified. The data originate from a study of cytomegalovirus exposure and HLA in healthy donors. The CDR3 is 16 residues long. Germline assignment: CDR1 MNHEY and CDR2 SMNVEV (reference sequence). V lost 2 bases and J lost 5, with 15 bases in between. Findings and limits, study-wide: The study recorded 150 to 200 TCR beta chains that were cytomegalovirus-associated.

Both 60 Vbeta primers and 13 Jbeta primers went into the PCR. Assay used: immunoSEQ multiplex PCR; TCRdb lists only in-frame clones, some missing. Of fewer than 350,000 clones listed, 70% to 90% are singletons. V usage is TRBV27 and J usage is TRBJ2-2; tentatively, D is TRBD2 (5 bases). The receptor was derived from a young woman in good health and CMV-seronegative. The sequenced material came from PBMCs. The CDR3 reads CASSLGGHPRTGELFF. CDR3 DNA: TGTGCCAGCAGTTTAGGAGGTCACCCCAGGACCGGGGAGCTGTTTTTT.